This T cell receptor beta chain was captured by sequencing in a study of cytomegalovirus exposure and HLA in healthy donors. Regarding the study as a whole: Later on, an analysis tied approximately 17,000 TCR beta sequences to HLA alleles at 0.05 false discovery rate. Immune exposure information comprised only CMV serostatus. High sensitivity and specificity were reportedly achieved when the classifier diagnosed cytomegalovirus status. Despite most TCR sequences being rare, some public TCRs occurred in many donors.

On this clone itself: The antigen remains undetermined.

It was with 60 Vbeta and 13 Jbeta primers that the PCR ran. Method: immunoSEQ multiplex PCR; TCRdb's copy keeps in-frame clones and lacks some. The sample records 130,000 to 150,000 clones, about three quarters being singletons. The sequenced material came from PBMCs. The sequence was obtained from a male donor in good health and CMV-seropositive.

The CDR3 is CASSKALAGVSYEQYF. The CDR3 DNA reads TGTGCCAGCAGCAAAGCGCTAGCGGGGGTTTCCTACGAGCAGTACTTC. The chain joins TRBV21-1 to TRBJ2-7; TRBD2 is the table's D call, not checked against the DNA. TRBV21-1 is flagged as a pseudogene. The CDR3 is made up of 16 amino acids.